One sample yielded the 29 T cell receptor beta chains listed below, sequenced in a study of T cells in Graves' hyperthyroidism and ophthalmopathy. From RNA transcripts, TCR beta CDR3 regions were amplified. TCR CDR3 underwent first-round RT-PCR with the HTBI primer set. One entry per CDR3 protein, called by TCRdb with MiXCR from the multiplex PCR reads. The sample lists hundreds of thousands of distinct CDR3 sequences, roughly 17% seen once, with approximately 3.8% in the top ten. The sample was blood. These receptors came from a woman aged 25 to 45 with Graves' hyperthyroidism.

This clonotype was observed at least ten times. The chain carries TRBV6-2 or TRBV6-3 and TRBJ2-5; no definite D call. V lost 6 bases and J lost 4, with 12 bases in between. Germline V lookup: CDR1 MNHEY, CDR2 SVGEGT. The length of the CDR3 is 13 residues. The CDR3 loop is CASRETAPETQYF. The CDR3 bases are TGTGCCAGCAGGGAGACCGCGCCAGAGACCCAGTACTTC.

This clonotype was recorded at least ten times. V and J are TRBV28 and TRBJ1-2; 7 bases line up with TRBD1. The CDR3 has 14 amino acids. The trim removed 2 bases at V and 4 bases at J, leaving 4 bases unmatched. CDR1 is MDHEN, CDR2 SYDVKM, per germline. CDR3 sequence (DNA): TGTGCCAGCAGTTTAAGGGGGCAAGGCTATGGCTACACCTTC. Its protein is CASSLRGQGYGYTF.

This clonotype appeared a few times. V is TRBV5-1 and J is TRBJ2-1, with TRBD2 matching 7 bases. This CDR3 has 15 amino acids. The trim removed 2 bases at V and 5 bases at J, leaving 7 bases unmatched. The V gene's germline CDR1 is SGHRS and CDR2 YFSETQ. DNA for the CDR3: TGCGCCAGCAGCTTAGGGTCTAGCGGTAACAATGAGCAGTTCTTC. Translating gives CASSLGSSGNNEQFF.

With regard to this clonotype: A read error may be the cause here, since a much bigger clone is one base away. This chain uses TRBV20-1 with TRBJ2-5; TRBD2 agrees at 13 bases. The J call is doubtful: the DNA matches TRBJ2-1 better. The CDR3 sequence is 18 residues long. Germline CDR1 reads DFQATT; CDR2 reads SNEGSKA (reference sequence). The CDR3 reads CSASAPRGLAGAGETQFF. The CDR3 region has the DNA TGCAGTGCTAGCGCACCTCGTGGACTAGCGGGAGCCGGAGAGACCCAGTTCTTC.

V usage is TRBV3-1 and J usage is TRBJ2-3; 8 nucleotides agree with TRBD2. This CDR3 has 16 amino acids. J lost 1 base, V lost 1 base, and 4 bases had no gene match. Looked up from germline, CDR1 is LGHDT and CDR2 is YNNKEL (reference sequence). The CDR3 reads CASSQGGRGGTDTQYF. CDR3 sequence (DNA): TGTGCCAGCAGCCAAGGAGGGCGGGGGGGCACAGATACGCAGTATTTT.

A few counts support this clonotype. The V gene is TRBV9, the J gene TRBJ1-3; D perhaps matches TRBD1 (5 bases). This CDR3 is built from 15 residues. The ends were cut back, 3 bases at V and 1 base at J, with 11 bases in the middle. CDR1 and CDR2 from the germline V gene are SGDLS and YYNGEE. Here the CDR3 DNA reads TGTGCCAGCAGCGCGGGGGGGGGTTCTGGAAACACCATATATTTT. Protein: CASSAGGGSGNTIYF.

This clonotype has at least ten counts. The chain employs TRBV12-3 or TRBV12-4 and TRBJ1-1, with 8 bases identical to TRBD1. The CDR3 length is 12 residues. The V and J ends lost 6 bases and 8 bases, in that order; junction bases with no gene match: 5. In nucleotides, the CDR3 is TGTGCCAGCAGCATCGGACAGGGAGAAGCTTTCTTT. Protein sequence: CASSIGQGEAFF.

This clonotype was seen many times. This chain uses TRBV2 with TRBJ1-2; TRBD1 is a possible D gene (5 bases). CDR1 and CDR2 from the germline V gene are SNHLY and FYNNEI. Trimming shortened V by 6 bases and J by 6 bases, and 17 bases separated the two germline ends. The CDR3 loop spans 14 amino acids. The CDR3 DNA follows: TGTGCCAGCAGAGGGTCCCCAGGGAGGAATGGCTACACCTTC. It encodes CASRGSPGRNGYTF.

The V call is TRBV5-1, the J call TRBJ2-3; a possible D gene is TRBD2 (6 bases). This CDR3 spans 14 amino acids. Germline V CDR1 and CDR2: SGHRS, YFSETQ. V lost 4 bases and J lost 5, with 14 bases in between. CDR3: CASSQRLGGDTQYF. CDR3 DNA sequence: TGCGCCAGCAGCCAACGACTCGGGGGAGATACGCAGTATTTT.

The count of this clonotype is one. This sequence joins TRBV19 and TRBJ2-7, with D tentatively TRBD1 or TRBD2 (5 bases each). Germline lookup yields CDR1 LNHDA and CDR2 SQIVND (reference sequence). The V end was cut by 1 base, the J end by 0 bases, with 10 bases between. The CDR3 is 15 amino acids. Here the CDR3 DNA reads TGTGCCAGTAGTATAGGGGACGGCTACTCCTACGAGCAGTACTTC. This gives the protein CASSIGDGYSYEQYF.

The CDR3 loop reads CAEIHRATGELFF. The CDR3 nucleotides are TGTGCCGAAATCCACAGGGCCACCGGGGAGCTGTTTTTT. The genes are TRBV30 and TRBJ2-2, with D tentatively TRBD1 (6 bases). V was trimmed by 8 bases and J by 4 bases, leaving 14 bases between them. This CDR3 has 13 residues. Germline assignment: CDR1 GTSNPN and CDR2 SVGIG (reference sequence).

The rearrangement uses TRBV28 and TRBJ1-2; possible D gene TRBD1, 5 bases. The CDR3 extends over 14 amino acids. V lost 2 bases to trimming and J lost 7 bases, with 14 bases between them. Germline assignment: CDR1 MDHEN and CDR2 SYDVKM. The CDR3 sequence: CASSLSGGISGYTF. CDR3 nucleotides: TGTGCCAGCAGTTTAAGCGGGGGGATCTCTGGCTACACCTTC.

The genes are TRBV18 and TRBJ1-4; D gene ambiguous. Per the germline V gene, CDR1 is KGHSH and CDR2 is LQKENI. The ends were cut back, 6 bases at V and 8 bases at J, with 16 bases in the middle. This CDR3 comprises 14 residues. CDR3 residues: CASSPQVQREKLFF. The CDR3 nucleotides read TGTGCCAGCTCGCCTCAGGTGCAGAGGGAAAAACTGTTTTTT.

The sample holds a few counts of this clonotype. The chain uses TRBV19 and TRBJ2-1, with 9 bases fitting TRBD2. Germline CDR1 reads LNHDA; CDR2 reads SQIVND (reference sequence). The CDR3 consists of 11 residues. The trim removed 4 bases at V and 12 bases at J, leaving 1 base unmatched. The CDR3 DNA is TGTGCCAGTAGTAGCGGGAGGGGGCAGTTCTTC. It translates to CASSSGRGQFF.

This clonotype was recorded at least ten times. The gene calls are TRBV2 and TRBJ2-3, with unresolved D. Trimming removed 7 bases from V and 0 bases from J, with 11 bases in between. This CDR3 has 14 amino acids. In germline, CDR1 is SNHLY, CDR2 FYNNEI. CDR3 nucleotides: TGTGCCAGCATTTTCCCTAGGAGCACAGATACGCAGTATTTT. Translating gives CASIFPRSTDTQYF.

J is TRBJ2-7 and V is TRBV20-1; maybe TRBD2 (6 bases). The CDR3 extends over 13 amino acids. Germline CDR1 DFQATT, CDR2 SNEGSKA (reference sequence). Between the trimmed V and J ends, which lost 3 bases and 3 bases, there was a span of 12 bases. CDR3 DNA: TGCAGTGCTAGCGGAGGGGCTCTCTACGAGCAGTACTTC. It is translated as CSASGGALYEQYF.

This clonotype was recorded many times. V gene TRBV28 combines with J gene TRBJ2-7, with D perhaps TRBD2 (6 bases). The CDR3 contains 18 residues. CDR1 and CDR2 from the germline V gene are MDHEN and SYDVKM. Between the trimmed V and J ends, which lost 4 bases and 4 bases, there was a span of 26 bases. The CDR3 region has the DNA TGTGCCAGCAGTTCCACCGTACCGGTTGTAGGGAGGAGATACGAGCAGTACTTC. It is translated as CASSSTVPVVGRRYEQYF.

In DNA form, the CDR3 reads TGTGCCAGTAGTTTATCGTGGTTTCGAAATCAGCCCCAGCATTTT. Translated, it gives CASSLSWFRNQPQHF. The chain recombines TRBV19 with TRBJ1-5; D gene uncertain. Trimming shortened V by 5 bases and J by 4 bases, and 15 bases separated the two germline ends. Germline V gives CDR1 LNHDA, CDR2 SQIVND (reference sequence). The CDR3 consists of 15 residues.

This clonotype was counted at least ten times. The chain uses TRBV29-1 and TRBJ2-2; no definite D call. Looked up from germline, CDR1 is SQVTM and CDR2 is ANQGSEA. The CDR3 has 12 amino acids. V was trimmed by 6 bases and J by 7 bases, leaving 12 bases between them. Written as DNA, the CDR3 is TGCAGCGTAGCCGTACCAGGCGGGGAGCTGTTTTTT. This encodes CSVAVPGGELFF.

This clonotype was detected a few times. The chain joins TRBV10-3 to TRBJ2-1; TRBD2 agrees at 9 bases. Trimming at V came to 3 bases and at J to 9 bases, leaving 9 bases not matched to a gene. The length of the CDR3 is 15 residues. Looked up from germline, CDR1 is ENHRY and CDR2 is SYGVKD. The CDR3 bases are TGTGCCATCAGTGATTTAGCGGGAGAGGTTGGTGAGCAGTTCTTC. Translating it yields CAISDLAGEVGEQFF.

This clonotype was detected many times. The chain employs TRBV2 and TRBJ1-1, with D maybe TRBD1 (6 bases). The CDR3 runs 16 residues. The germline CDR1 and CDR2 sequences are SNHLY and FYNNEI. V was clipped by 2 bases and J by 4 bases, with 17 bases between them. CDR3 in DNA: TGTGCCAGCAGTGAAACGGGGGGGGCCGGAGGCACTGAAGCTTTCTTT. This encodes CASSETGGAGGTEAFF. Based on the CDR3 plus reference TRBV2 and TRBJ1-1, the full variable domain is EPEVTQTPSHQVTQMGQEVILRCVPISNHLYFYWYRQILGQKVEFLVSFYNNEISEKSEIFDDQFSVERPDGSNFTLKIRSTKLEDSAMYFCASSETGGAGGTEAFFGQGTRLTVV.

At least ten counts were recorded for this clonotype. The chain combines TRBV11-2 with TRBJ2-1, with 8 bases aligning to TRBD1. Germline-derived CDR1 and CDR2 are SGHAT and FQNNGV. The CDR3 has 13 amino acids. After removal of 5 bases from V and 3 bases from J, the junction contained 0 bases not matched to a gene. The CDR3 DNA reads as TGTGCCAGCAGCACAGGGGGCTACAATGAGCAGTTCTTC. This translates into CASSTGGYNEQFF.

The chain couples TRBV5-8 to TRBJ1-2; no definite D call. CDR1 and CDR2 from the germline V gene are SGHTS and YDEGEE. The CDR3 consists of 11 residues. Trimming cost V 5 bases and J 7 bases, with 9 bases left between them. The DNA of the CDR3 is TGTGCCAGCAGTGACATCGGTGGCTACACCTTC. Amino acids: CASSDIGGYTF.

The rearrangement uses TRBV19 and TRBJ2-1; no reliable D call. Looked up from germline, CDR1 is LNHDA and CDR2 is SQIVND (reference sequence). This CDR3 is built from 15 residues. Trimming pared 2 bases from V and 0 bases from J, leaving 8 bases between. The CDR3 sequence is CASSIPVSSYNEQFF. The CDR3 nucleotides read TGTGCCAGTAGTATACCCGTGAGCTCCTACAATGAGCAGTTCTTC.

This CDR3 is CASSPGTRHEKLFF. CDR3 nucleotides: TGTGCCAGCTCCCCAGGGACACGGCATGAAAAACTGTTTTTT. The V gene is TRBV18, the J gene TRBJ1-4; D might be TRBD1 (6 bases). The CDR3 covers 14 residues. Trimming stripped 6 bases from V and 6 bases from J, with 14 bases between. Germline CDR1 and CDR2: KGHSH and LQKENI.

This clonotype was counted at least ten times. This CDR3 is CSASILAGGSYNEQFF. The CDR3 region has the DNA TGCAGTGCTAGTATCCTAGCGGGAGGATCATACAATGAGCAGTTCTTC. J is TRBJ2-1 and V is TRBV20-1; 11 nucleotides line up with TRBD2. The CDR3 has 16 amino acids. Losses at the gene ends were 3 bases for V and 4 bases for J; bases not matched to a gene: 8. Germline assignment: CDR1 DFQATT and CDR2 SNEGSKA (reference sequence).

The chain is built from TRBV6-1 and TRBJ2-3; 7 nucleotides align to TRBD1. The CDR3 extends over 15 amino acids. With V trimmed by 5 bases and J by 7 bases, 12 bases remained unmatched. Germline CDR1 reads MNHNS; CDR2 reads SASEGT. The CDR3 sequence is CASSPTGQGVYTQYF. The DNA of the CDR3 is TGTGCCAGCAGTCCTACCGGGCAGGGGGTCTATACGCAGTATTTT.

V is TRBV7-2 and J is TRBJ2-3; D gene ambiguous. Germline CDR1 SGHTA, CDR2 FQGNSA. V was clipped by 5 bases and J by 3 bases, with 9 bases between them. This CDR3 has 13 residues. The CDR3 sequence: CASSQQLTDTQYF. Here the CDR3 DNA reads TGTGCCAGCAGCCAGCAGCTTACAGATACGCAGTATTTT.

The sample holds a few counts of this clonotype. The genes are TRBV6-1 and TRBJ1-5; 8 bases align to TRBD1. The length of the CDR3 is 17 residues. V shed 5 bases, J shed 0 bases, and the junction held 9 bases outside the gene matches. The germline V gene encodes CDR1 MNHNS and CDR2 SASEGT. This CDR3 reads CASSIGQGLGSNQPQHF. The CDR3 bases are TGTGCCAGCAGTATAGGACAGGGACTTGGTAGCAATCAGCCCCAGCATTTT.